This TCR beta chain appears in the sequencing data of a study of blood T cells in healthy people across ages. Findings and caveats of the study: Estimates drawn from one million T cells were deemed to understate diversity.

This CDR3 has 15 residues. Per the germline V gene, CDR1 is SGHNT and CDR2 is YENEEA. Germline trimming cut 5 bases from V and 0 bases from J; bases unmatched to any gene: 4. To note about this clonotype: Its specificity is unknown.

Using a J-beta primer mix together with a sample-barcoded 5' primer, a second PCR was run for 7 to 11 cycles. Each CDR3 protein gets one entry after TCRdb re-called the 5' RACE reads with MiXCR. The data contain about 640,000 distinct CDR3 sequences, about 43% of them singletons. The sequence was collected from a man aged 80 or over in good health. The chain is built from TRBV11-3 and TRBJ1-1, with TRBD1 identical over 9 bases. The specimen sequenced was blood. The CDR3 DNA reads TGTGCCAGCAGCGCAGGGACAGGGATGAACACTGAAGCTTTCTTT. Translated: CASSAGTGMNTEAFF.